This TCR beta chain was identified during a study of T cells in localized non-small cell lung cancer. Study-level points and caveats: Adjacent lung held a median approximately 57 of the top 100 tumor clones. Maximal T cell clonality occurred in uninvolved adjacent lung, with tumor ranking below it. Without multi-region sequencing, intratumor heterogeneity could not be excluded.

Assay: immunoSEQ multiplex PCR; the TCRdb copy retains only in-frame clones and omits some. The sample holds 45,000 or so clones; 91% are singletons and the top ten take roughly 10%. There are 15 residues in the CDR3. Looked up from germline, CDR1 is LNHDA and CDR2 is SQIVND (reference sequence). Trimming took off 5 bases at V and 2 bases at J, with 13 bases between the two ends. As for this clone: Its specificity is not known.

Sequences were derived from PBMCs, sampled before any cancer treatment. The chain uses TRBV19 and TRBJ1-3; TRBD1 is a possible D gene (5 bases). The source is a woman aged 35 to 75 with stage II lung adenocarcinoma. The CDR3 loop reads CASSWGTDPGNTIYF. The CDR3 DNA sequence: TGTGCCAGTAGTTGGGGGACGGATCCTGGAAACACCATATATTTT.